Presented here are 21 T cell receptor beta chains from one specimen sequenced in a study of response to subunit inactivated influenza vaccine. TCRdb called the RT-PCR reads again in MiXCR, with one record for every CDR3 protein. In the table there are about half a million distinct CDR3 sequences, 25% of which are singletons. The source material was CD4+ T cells sorted from PBMCs, sampled about 5 days after vaccination. The receptors originated from a man aged 45-60 years who received an inactivated influenza vaccine.

This clonotype has only a few counts. The CDR3 nucleotides read TGCGCCAGCACCAAACAGGGGGCGCGGTCGAACACTGAAGCTTTCTTT. This translates into CASTKQGARSNTEAFF. This chain joins TRBV5-1 and TRBJ1-1; the match to TRBD1 covers 9 bases. CDR1 is SGHRS and CDR2 is YFSETQ in the germline V gene. The trim removed 6 bases at V and 1 base at J, leaving 10 bases unmatched. The CDR3 spans 16 residues.

This clonotype has only a few counts. This rearrangement joins TRBV20-1 to TRBJ2-7, with 12 bases aligning to TRBD2. Germline V CDR1 and CDR2: DFQATT, SNEGSKA (reference sequence). V lost 6 bases to trimming and J lost 3 bases; unmatched junction nucleotides: 6. The CDR3 covers 14 residues. In DNA, the CDR3 is TGCAGTGCCGACCGACTAGCGGGGGACTACGAGCAGTACTTC. It translates to CSADRLAGDYEQYF.

This chain links TRBV6-1 with TRBJ2-1, with a possible D match to TRBD2 (6 bases). The CDR3 totals 16 residues. The V gene's germline CDR1 is MNHNS and CDR2 SASEGT. The V and J ends lost 3 bases and 1 base respectively, with 13 bases between them. This CDR3 reads CASSDFSGVSYNEQFF. For the CDR3, the DNA is TGTGCCAGCAGTGATTTTTCGGGGGTGTCCTACAATGAGCAGTTCTTC.

This clonotype was found a few times. The rearrangement links TRBV7-9 to TRBJ1-6; D unclear. V lost 5 bases and J lost 3, with 5 bases in between. The germline V gene has CDR1 SEHNR and CDR2 FQNEAQ (reference sequence). This CDR3 contains 13 residues. The CDR3 bases are TGTGCCAGCAGCAGGAGCTATAATTCACCCCTCCACTTT. It is translated as CASSRSYNSPLHF.

The chain combines TRBV3-1 with TRBJ1-3; no reliable D call. This CDR3 contains 14 residues. V lost 4 bases and J lost 3, with 10 bases in between. Germline values: CDR1 LGHDT, CDR2 YNNKEL (reference sequence). The CDR3 loop is CASSRRDGGNTIYF. CDR3 coding DNA: TGTGCCAGCAGCCGTCGTGATGGTGGAAACACCATATATTTT. Using reference TRBV3-1 and TRBJ1-3 for the parts outside the CDR3, the full variable domain is DTAVSQTPKYLVTQMGNDKSIKCEQNLGHDTMYWYKQDSKKFLKIMFSYNNKELIINETVPNRFSPKSPDKAHLNLHINSLELGDSAVYFCASSRRDGGNTIYFGEGSWLTVV.

V gene TRBV5-6 combines with J gene TRBJ2-3; D gene unclear. The CDR3 loop spans 15 amino acids. Trimming stripped 4 bases from V and 4 bases from J, with 16 bases between. Germline loops: CDR1 SGHDT, CDR2 YYEEEE. The CDR3 bases are TGTGCCAGCAGCGCCGGGCGAACTGGCGCAGATACGCAGTATTTT. It codes for CASSAGRTGADTQYF. Complete variable domain (other parts from reference TRBV5-6 and TRBJ2-3): DAGVTQSPTHLIKTRGQQVTLRCSPKSGHDTVSWYQQALGQGPQFIFQYYEEEERQRGNFPDRFSGHQFPNYSSELNVNALLLGDSALYLCASSAGRTGADTQYFGPGTRLTVL.

The V call is TRBV7-7, the J call TRBJ2-1, with 7 bases fitting TRBD2. This CDR3 has 11 amino acids. Per the germline V gene, CDR1 is SSHAT and CDR2 is FNYEAQ (reference sequence). V lost 4 bases to trimming and J lost 10 bases; unmatched junction nucleotides: 1. This CDR3 is CASSSGGEQFF. CDR3 nucleotides: TGTGCCAGCAGCTCGGGGGGAGAGCAGTTCTTC. Full variable domain (missing parts from reference TRBV7-7 and TRBJ2-1): GAGVSQSPRYKVTKRGQDVTLRCDPISSHATLYWYQQALGQGPEFLTYFNYEAQPDKSGLPSDRFSAERPEGSISTLTIQRTEQRDSAMYRCASSSGGEQFFGPGTRLTVL.

The chain recombines TRBV20-1 with TRBJ1-2; no clear D. The CDR3 is 14 amino acids. Between the trimmed V and J ends, which lost 5 bases and 7 bases, there was a span of 20 bases. The germline gives CDR1 DFQATT, CDR2 SNEGSKA (reference sequence). CDR3 sequence: CSALGVGAVGGYTF. The CDR3 DNA follows: TGCAGTGCTCTCGGGGTCGGTGCGGTGGGTGGCTACACCTTC.

The CDR3 bases are TGCGCCAGCAGCTTTACTAGCGGGAGCCTCAACGAGCAGTACTTC. Encoded protein: CASSFTSGSLNEQYF. The J gene is TRBJ2-7, the V gene TRBV5-1, with TRBD2 identical over 11 bases. Germline CDR1 SGHRS, CDR2 YFSETQ. The trim removed 2 bases at V and 5 bases at J, leaving 6 bases unmatched. The CDR3 consists of 15 residues.

This clonotype has just a few counts. The V call is TRBV12-3 or TRBV12-4, the J call TRBJ1-6; D perhaps matches TRBD1 (5 bases). The CDR3 extends over 17 amino acids. V lost 1 base and J 0 bases, leaving 10 bases between the germline ends. CDR3 sequence (DNA): TGTGCCAGCAGTTTAGAGGGGTTCCACTCCTATAATTCACCCCTCCACTTT. The encoded protein is CASSLEGFHSYNSPLHF.

This clonotype was detected only a few times. The CDR3 sequence: CASSATTGGTYEQYF. In DNA form, the CDR3 reads TGTGCCAGCAGTGCGACCACAGGGGGCACCTACGAGCAGTACTTC. The chain couples TRBV6-1 to TRBJ2-7; TRBD1 agrees at 9 bases. The trim removed 4 bases at V and 2 bases at J, leaving 6 bases unmatched. CDR3 size: 15 residues. Germline V gene data show CDR1 as MNHNS and CDR2 as SASEGT.

This clonotype appeared a few times. The J gene is TRBJ2-3, the V gene TRBV7-2, with 9 bases fitting TRBD2. The CDR3 consists of 17 residues. Trimming cost V 2 bases and J 1 base; bases outside gene matches: 7. Germline V gene sequence: CDR1 SGHTA, CDR2 FQGNSA. The CDR3 here is CASSLYVGGGGTDTQYF. In DNA form, the CDR3 reads TGTGCCAGCAGCTTATACGTTGGCGGGGGGGGCACAGATACGCAGTATTTT.

The table lists this clonotype with a few counts. This chain links TRBV29-1 with TRBJ1-1; maybe TRBD1 (6 bases). Germline lookup yields CDR1 SQVTM and CDR2 ANQGSEA. This CDR3 comprises 12 residues. Trimming removed 4 bases from V and 3 bases from J, with 9 bases in between. For the CDR3, the DNA is TGCAGCGTTGCTGGGGGCTACACTGAAGCTTTCTTT. Translation: CSVAGGYTEAFF.

V gene TRBV12-3 or TRBV12-4 combines with J gene TRBJ2-7; the D gene is possibly TRBD1 (6 bases). The CDR3 length is 14 residues. V lost 2 bases and J lost 3, with 11 bases in between. CDR3: CASSLQGLGYEQYF. The CDR3 DNA reads as TGTGCCAGCAGTTTACAGGGGTTGGGCTACGAGCAGTACTTC.

This clonotype showed up just a few times. V usage is TRBV20-1 and J usage is TRBJ2-3, with a tentative D call TRBD2 (5 bases). The germline V gene encodes CDR1 DFQATT and CDR2 SNEGSKA (reference sequence). The V and J ends lost 0 bases and 1 base respectively, with 8 bases between them. CDR3 length equals 14 residues. The CDR3 loop is CSARESGGTDTQYF. The CDR3 DNA sequence: TGCAGTGCTAGAGAGAGCGGAGGCACAGATACGCAGTATTTT.

This clonotype has more than one count but fewer than ten. The gene calls are TRBV10-3 and TRBJ2-5; D perhaps matches TRBD2 (5 bases). The length of the CDR3 is 13 residues. Germline-derived CDR1 and CDR2 are ENHRY and SYGVKD. V was trimmed by 6 bases and J by 2 bases, leaving 10 bases between them. The CDR3 DNA is TGTGCCATCAGGTCGGGGATACAAGAGACCCAGTACTTC. As protein: CAIRSGIQETQYF.

This clonotype has only a few counts. The chain links TRBV20-1 to TRBJ2-1; 9 nucleotides align to TRBD2. Losses at the gene ends were 4 bases for V and 8 bases for J; bases not matched to a gene: 12. The CDR3 spans 15 residues. Germline-derived CDR1 and CDR2 are DFQATT and SNEGSKA (reference sequence). The CDR3 DNA reads as TGCAGTGCTACCGCGGGGGGGCCTGGAGTCGATGAGCAGTTCTTC. Its protein is CSATAGGPGVDEQFF.

The genes are TRBV15 and TRBJ2-2, with a weak D call TRBD2 (5 bases). Per germline, CDR1 LNHNV and CDR2 YYDKDF (reference sequence). This CDR3 has 14 residues. Deletions cut 8 bases from V and 0 bases from J, with 10 bases between. CDR3 amino acids: CATGRDSNTGELFF. The DNA of the CDR3 is TGTGCCACCGGACGGGATTCGAACACCGGGGAGCTGTTTTTT.

In its sample, this clonotype was seen a few times. The chain carries TRBV6-1 and TRBJ2-7; 9 bases map to TRBD1. With 7 bases clipped from V and 2 bases from J, the junction kept 9 bases outside the gene matches. Germline CDR1 is MNHNS and CDR2 is SASEGT. The CDR3 is 15 amino acids. CDR3 DNA sequence: TGTGCCAGCAAAACTGGGACAGGGAAAACCTACGAGCAGTACTTC. It translates to CASKTGTGKTYEQYF.

This clonotype has more than one count but fewer than ten. The chain links TRBV5-1 to TRBJ2-3, with D possibly TRBD2 on 5 matching bases. Germline loops: CDR1 SGHRS, CDR2 YFSETQ. CDR3 length equals 15 residues. Trimming removed 0 bases from V and 5 bases from J, with 13 bases in between. CDR3 residues: CASSLDLGRGDTQYF. The CDR3 DNA is TGCGCCAGCAGCTTGGATCTAGGCCGGGGAGATACGCAGTATTTT.

This clonotype came up a few times. The V gene is TRBV18, the J gene TRBJ1-1, with a possible D match to TRBD1 (5 bases). There are 16 residues in the CDR3. Trimming stripped 3 bases from V and 5 bases from J, with 19 bases between. Germline lookup yields CDR1 KGHSH and CDR2 LQKENI. The CDR3 protein is CASSPTSSGVGTEAFF. The CDR3 bases are TGTGCCAGCTCACCGACGTCCTCGGGGGTGGGGACTGAAGCTTTCTTT.